This T cell receptor beta chain was sequenced in a study of cytomegalovirus exposure and HLA in healthy donors (dated by TCRdb to 2017 to 2019). Regarding the complete study: In an earlier analysis of about 560 of the donors, 276 Gb of sequence data and about 110 million unique TCR beta sequences from about 179 million T cells were reported. In a later genetic analysis, genome-wide SNP genotypes for about three fifths of the roughly 670 donors were used, and that subset was treated as a discovery cohort. HLA typing included class I and class II loci at four-digit resolution. Besides the first cohort of approximately 670 subjects, a separate validation cohort made up of 90 to 150 different subjects was used. About 300 gigabases of sequencing data and roughly 81 million unique TCR sequences made up an early release that covered around 640 HLA-typed donors. The study was designed to test whether signatures of past pathogen exposure could be identified by cataloging public T cell receptors. About five DR-DQ haplotypes were handled as single units for association and clustering, since linkage in the cohort was strong. Donor age, sex, ethnicity and CMV serostatus were compiled alongside the repertoire data. Among under 450 genotyped donors of the cohort, an average of about 240,000 unique TCR beta nucleotide sequences were sequenced per donor, roughly 18% of them non-productive. Using immunosequencing, the study profiled T cell repertoires from some 670 subjects and related those repertoires to cytomegalovirus serostatus. The number of typed donors differed by locus: about 620-640 for A, B, C, DRB1 and DQB1; some 500 for DQA1; fewer than 610 for DPA1; and roughly 490 for DPB1. A later analysis re-analyzed previously published TCR beta repertoires from 660 or so donors and added high-resolution HLA genotyping to study TCR occurrence patterns. Of the roughly 400 genotyped donors, about 80% fell in the genetic ancestry cluster associated with self-reported Caucasian donors. All discovery cohort repertoires had been generated on a single sequencing platform. To decide whether each TCR beta V gene segment behaved as functional or pseudogenic, an earlier analysis of nearly 600 of the donors relied on high-throughput TCR beta sequencing. To predict cytomegalovirus infection status, the study brought together high-throughput TCR immunosequencing, statistical association of individual TCRs with disease status, and machine learning. In the later analysis, no new phenotypic data were used to find candidate immune exposures; instead, reliance was placed on TCR beta sequences and their occurrence across donors. The research as a whole found: Immune exposure information for the cohort was limited to CMV serostatus. The 87-base-pair reads could not distinguish some IMGT-functional V segments, including TRBV6-2 and TRBV6-3, so those segments were excluded. Linkage disequilibrium might explain the correlated functional status among segregating V segments, but an unknown experimental factor could not be ruled out. In vitro tests confirmed that a few of the cytomegalovirus-associated TCR beta chains recognize cytomegalovirus antigens. Several of the top co-occurrence clusters appeared to be linked to parvovirus B19, influenza, CMV and Epstein-Barr virus, according to a later analysis. At a false discovery rate of 0.05, a later analysis linked about 16,000 TCR beta sequences to specific HLA alleles. The study gave a list of some 150 TCR beta chains associated with cytomegalovirus. Because HLA typing was missing for some donors at each locus, association tests included only the typed subset. A group of highly shared sequence variants was considered likely to be a technical artifact of the sequencing pipeline. Because counts were too low, approximately 18 rarely observed V segments, including chromosome 9 orphons, were excluded from the earlier analysis of a few hundred of the donors. A further reported finding was that TCR beta sequences accurately predicted the HLA-A and HLA-B alleles for most subjects in the first cohort. In an earlier analysis of several hundred of the donors, most TCR beta V segments were observed in productive rearrangements about 87% or about 30% of the time, broadly matching IMGT annotations. According to a later analysis, most CMV-associated TCR beta chains appeared to be HLA-restricted, and the HLA associations seemed to be driven largely by CMV exposure. This cohort had only TCR beta chains sequenced, and the lack of alpha or paired-chain data limited which features could be detected. In a later analysis, HLA-associated TCR beta chains were found to be more clonally expanded and to have lower generation probabilities than equally common non-associated chains. A later analysis found that TCR association rates varied across HLA loci, with DRB1 alleles showing the most associated TCRs and HLA-C alleles the fewest. Compared with the approximately 600-donor mean, donors in an Asian-associated ancestry cluster had fewer N-insertions in productive TCRs, according to a later genetic analysis. In a later genetic analysis, a missense DCLRE1C variant was associated with V-gene and J-gene trimming of TCR beta chains, and the association was replicated in an independent cohort. The presence/absence analyses assumed that sequencing depth was roughly uniform across donors, and that assumption may not be true. The authors suggested that the approach could potentially be extended to other disease states and immunological phenotypes. While some public TCRs were present in many individuals, most TCR sequences turned up only very rarely across donors. Cytomegalovirus status was reported to be diagnosed by the classifier with high specificity and sensitivity in both the original and validation cohorts. Assigning TCR associations to individual alleles was difficult when HLA alleles, especially DR and DQ, strongly co-occurred.

The CDR3 goes from the cysteine to the phenylalanine over 13 residues. The read is trimmed to its CDR3 DNA, 39 bases read in frame from base 1. The germline V gene yields SGHAT for CDR1 and FQNNGV for CDR2. V sheds 5 bases and J sheds 0 bases, leaving 7 bases between their ends. Notes on this clone: Its antigen has not been determined. No base quality information exists; no much larger clone differs at one position.

The library was generated by the immunoSEQ multiplex PCR assay. For the multiplex PCR, a mixture combining 60 forward primers for TCR Vbeta segments and 13 reverse primers for TCR Jbeta segments was used. Amplification of the CDR3 region of rearranged TCR beta genes was performed with a multiplex PCR assay on genomic DNA. Amplified TCR beta libraries were sequenced as 87-base-pair reads on the Illumina HiSeq System. The study's processing was this. Across the 670 or so repertoires, a later analysis counted 75 million to 90 million unique TCR beta chains, roughly 11 million of which were shared by at least two donors. Raw reads were error-corrected and collapsed into unique sequences by a nearest-neighbor algorithm in which closely related sequences were merged to remove PCR and sequencing errors. CDR3 sequences were aligned to IMGT reference sequences to assign V, D and J gene segments. For a sequence to be retained, a match of at least six nucleotides to both a V gene segment and a J gene segment was required. Rearrangements were called productive when the CDR3 lacked stop codons and stayed in frame with V and J; all others were non-productive. CDR3 was defined according to IMGT convention as the region running from the second conserved V-encoded cysteine to the conserved J-encoded phenylalanine. Sequences without an unambiguous match to a single V gene segment were excluded from the earlier analysis of over 500 of the donors. In an earlier analysis of a few hundred of the donors, a V segment was called functional when productive rearrangements were above 56.7%, and segregating when the standard deviation between donors exceeded 5%. A statistical classification framework was built to diagnose cytomegalovirus status from the catalog of TCR beta chain sequences. A later analysis assigned V and J genes by comparing TCR nucleotide sequences with IMGT/GENE-DB human TR gene sequences. Using the TCRdist pipeline, a later analysis assigned CDR3 sequences along with most-parsimonious VDJ recombination scenarios. In a later analysis, each TCR beta chain was defined by its CDR3 amino acid sequence together with its V-gene family, and reads lacking a unique V-gene family were excluded. In a later analysis, 500 to 700 highly shared, low-generation-probability nucleotide sequences were removed to address suspected cross-contamination and a sequencing artifact. A later analysis calculated a clonal expansion index for each public chain from normalized within-repertoire ranks of inferred template counts. In a later analysis, generation probabilities were computed with a VDJ recombination model fitted to out-of-frame rearrangements, and the resulting probabilities were checked against IGoR. Hypergeometric tests were used in a later analysis to score TCR-TCR, TCR-HLA and TCR-CMV co-occurrence, with a repertoire-size bias correction applied to the TCR pairs. A later analysis estimated false discovery rates by permuting HLA or CMV assignments 20 times. In a later analysis, co-occurring TCRs were grouped using DBSCAN, with TCRdist sequence similarity added in when clustering inside HLA-allele-positive subsets. For co-occurrence clustering, repertoires with fewer than 30,000 or more than 120,000 public chains were excluded, along with roughly 5 repertoires with anomalous nucleotide sharing. TCRdb obtained this table from immuneACCESS and retained in-frame rearrangements with V and J assigned. These tables miss some clones; where compared with another copy, unresolved V genes account for less than half of the shortfall, and the remainder is unexplained. D and trimming come from the DNA, and the V and J calls and clone size come from that table. Within this sample are 130,000 or so clones, with about four fifths of them counted one time only. 5% to 6% of the sample rests with the top ten.

The cohort consisted of approximately 670 healthy bone marrow donors. All cohort members were sampled while nominally healthy, although unrecorded immune exposures were likely present. The donor was CMV seronegative and was included in the group of about 400 seronegative cohort members. A peripheral blood sample was provided by each donor, and peripheral blood mononuclear cells were used for TCR beta sequencing. Genomic DNA extraction from the blood cell samples was performed with the Qiagen DNeasy Blood Extraction Kit. The TCR comes from a man aged 30-40 years in good health and CMV-seronegative. The chain is assembled from TRBV11-2 and TRBJ1-2; TRBD1 could be the D gene, as 5 bases match. The sample consisted of PBMCs. The CDR3 corresponds to CASSDRANYGYTF. Read as DNA, the sequence is TGTGCCAGCAGCGACAGAGCTAACTATGGCTACACCTTC. The full variable domain, completed from the reference TRBV11-2 and TRBJ1-2 proteins outside the CDR3, reads EAGVAQSPRYKIIEKRQSVAFWCNPISGHATLYWYQQILGQGPKLLIQFQNNGVVDDSQLPKDRFSAERLKGVDSTLKIQPAKLEDSAVYLCASSDRANYGYTFGSGTRLTVV.